Listed here are 11 T cell receptor beta chains from one sample, sequenced in a study of T cell clonotyping in hematopoietic cell transplantation. The sample's time point: recipient sample about 28 days before transplant, after cytoreduction. Sequenced by immunoSEQ multiplex PCR; TCRdb stores in-frame clones only, minus some. The data show roughly 18,000 clones, with about 82% seen just once and around 8% held by the top ten. Sequenced material: peripheral blood mononuclear cells, taken before stem cell transplant. The receptors here all came from a man aged 50-59 years with acute myeloid leukemia. Some clones in this sample may be carry-over from other donors' samples.

The rearrangement joins TRBV2 to TRBJ2-1; 9 bases are a match to TRBD2. The CDR3 totals 15 residues. The germline CDR1 and CDR2 sequences are SNHLY and FYNNEI. Trimming at V came to 5 bases and at J to 7 bases, leaving 9 bases not matched to a gene. In DNA form, the CDR3 reads TGTGCCAGCAGTACTATAGCGGGGGTTAGGAATGAGCAGTTCTTC. As protein: CASSTIAGVRNEQFF. The full variable domain, rest sourced from reference TRBV2 and TRBJ2-1, is EPEVTQTPSHQVTQMGQEVILRCVPISNHLYFYWYRQILGQKVEFLVSFYNNEISEKSEIFDDQFSVERPDGSNFTLKIRSTKLEDSAMYFCASSTIAGVRNEQFFGPGTRLTVL.

The V gene is TRBV9, the J gene TRBJ2-2; D perhaps matches TRBD1 (6 bases). Germline V gene lookup returns CDR1 SGDLS and CDR2 YYNGEE. V lost 4 bases and J lost 3, with 16 bases in between. The CDR3 length is 16 residues. CDR3 nucleotides: TGTGCCAGCAGCCCAAGATGGGGGCCGGACACCGGGGAGCTGTTTTTT. Translated, it gives CASSPRWGPDTGELFF.

The chain recombines TRBV6-6 with TRBJ1-2; D is perhaps TRBD1 (6 bases). Germline CDR1 reads MNHNY; CDR2 reads SVGAGI (reference sequence). The CDR3 sequence is 14 residues long. The V and J ends lost 4 bases and 5 bases respectively, with 14 bases between them. Here the CDR3 reads CASSSRGRTYGYTF. The CDR3 coding sequence is TGTGCCAGCAGTTCCCGGGGGCGGACGTATGGCTACACCTTC.

The V and J genes are TRBV7-9 and TRBJ1-2, with TRBD1 identical over 7 bases. Germline CDR1 and CDR2: SEHNR and FQNEAQ (reference sequence). The CDR3 extends over 14 amino acids. The V and J ends lost 2 bases and 8 bases, in that order; junction bases with no gene match: 8. DNA for the CDR3: TGTGCCAGCAGCTTATACGACAGGGTATCCGGCTACACCTTC. It codes for CASSLYDRVSGYTF.

This clone was detected only once. V and J are TRBV13 and TRBJ1-1; tentatively, D is TRBD1 (5 bases). Germline CDR1 PRHDT, CDR2 FYEKMQ (reference sequence). V lost 8 bases and J 1 base, leaving 8 bases between the germline ends. CDR3 size: 12 residues. The CDR3 reads CASWGANTEAFF. The CDR3 region has the DNA TGTGCCAGCTGGGGCGCGAACACTGAAGCTTTCTTT. Full variable domain (missing parts from reference TRBV13 and TRBJ1-1): AAGVIQSPRHLIKEKRETATLKCYPIPRHDTVYWYQQGPGQDPQFLISFYEKMQSDKGSIPDRFSAQQFSDYHSELNMSSLELGDSALYFCASWGANTEAFFGQGTRLTVV.

The rearrangement links TRBV18 to TRBJ1-4, with D unclear. The germline V gene encodes CDR1 KGHSH and CDR2 LQKENI. The CDR3 runs 13 residues. Trimming removed 6 bases at V and 4 bases at J, with 9 bases between. The CDR3 DNA follows: TGTGCCAGCTCGGAGAGACTTAATGAAAAACTGTTTTTT. Translating gives CASSERLNEKLFF.

As regards this clone: At one end the junction does not follow the germline gene, possibly because of a read error. V is TRBV5-1 and J is TRBJ2-5; 10 bases line up with TRBD1. The germline gives CDR1 SGHRS, CDR2 YFSETQ. This CDR3 spans 13 amino acids. The CDR3 nucleotides are TGCGCCAGCAGATTGGGACAGGGGGAGACCCAGTACTTC. Encoded protein: CASRLGQGETQYF.

This clone is large within its sample. V gene TRBV6-1 combines with J gene TRBJ2-7; 11 nucleotides line up with TRBD1. Germline CDR1 MNHNS, CDR2 SASEGT. Germline trimming cut 6 bases from V and 5 bases from J; bases unmatched to any gene: 9. CDR3 length: 15 amino acids. CDR3 nucleotides: TGTGCCAGCAGGATGGGACAGGGGGTGGTCGACGAGCAGTACTTC. This codes for CASRMGQGVVDEQYF.

The rearrangement uses TRBV5-1 and TRBJ1-1; unclear D gene. CDR1 is SGHRS and CDR2 is YFSETQ in the germline V gene. The CDR3 sequence is 16 residues long. The V and J ends lost 1 base and 1 base respectively, with 14 bases between them. The CDR3 DNA sequence: TGCGCCAGCAGCTTGCTCCCCATGAACACGAACACTGAAGCTTTCTTT. Protein: CASSLLPMNTNTEAFF.

In its sample, this clone was seen once. V usage is TRBV9 and J usage is TRBJ2-7, with D tentatively TRBD1 or TRBD2 (5 bases each). The V end lost 0 bases, the J end lost 3 bases, and 10 bases lay between the germline ends. This CDR3 is 14 amino acids long. Germline V gives CDR1 SGDLS, CDR2 YYNGEE. CDR3 sequence reads: CASSVGGTFYEQYF. CDR3 DNA: TGTGCCAGCAGCGTAGGAGGGACCTTCTACGAGCAGTACTTC.

V gene TRBV5-6 combines with J gene TRBJ1-2; D unclear. The germline V gene has CDR1 SGHDT and CDR2 YYEEEE. V lost 0 bases and J lost 11, with 17 bases in between. This CDR3 has 14 residues. The CDR3 DNA sequence: TGTGCCAGCAGCTTGGAGCTAGTGAGGGCTGTGTACACCTTC. Its protein is CASSLELVRAVYTF.